The next 24 T cell receptor beta chains were all read from a single sample in a study of cytomegalovirus exposure and HLA in healthy donors (dated by TCRdb to 2016 to 2017). Libraries were built with the immunoSEQ multiplex PCR assay. A mixture of 60 forward primers for TCR Vbeta segments and 13 reverse primers for TCR Jbeta segments was used in the multiplex PCR. TCRdb took this table from immuneACCESS and kept in-frame rearrangements with V and J called. Such tables lack part of the clones; where checked against another copy, unresolved V genes explain under half of the gap, and the rest is unexplained. The sample yields about 190,000 clones; around 77% were counted once. 1.5% to 2% of the sample lies in the top ten. Sequencing was done on a sample of PBMCs. The receptors here all came from a woman younger than 30 in good health and CMV-seronegative.

This sequence joins TRBV7-8 and TRBJ1-2, with 10 bases aligning to TRBD1. The germline CDR1 and CDR2 sequences are SGHVS and FQNEAQ. V lost 5 bases to trimming and J lost 2 bases; unmatched junction nucleotides: 11. This CDR3 contains 17 residues. The CDR3 loop reads CASSQRDRGTSNYGYTF. The CDR3 DNA follows: TGTGCCAGCAGCCAGCGGGACAGGGGAACTAGCAACTATGGCTACACCTTC.

The table lists this clone with a few counts. The chain couples TRBV5-6 to TRBJ2-7; the D gene is possibly TRBD1 (6 bases). This CDR3 spans 13 amino acids. In germline, CDR1 is SGHDT, CDR2 YYEEEE. Trimming pared 7 bases from V and 0 bases from J, leaving 11 bases between. In DNA, the CDR3 is TGTGCCAGCGTACAACAGGGCTCCTACGAGCAGTACTTC. It codes for CASVQQGSYEQYF.

The count of this clone is one. The CDR3 is CASSQDGTSGRYVREQYF. The CDR3 DNA reads as TGTGCCAGCAGCCAAGACGGGACTAGCGGGAGGTACGTTCGCGAGCAGTACTTC. The chain joins TRBV4-2 to TRBJ2-7, with 15 bases lining up with TRBD2. CDR1 LGHNA and CDR2 YNFKEQ come from the germline V gene. V shed 0 bases, J shed 6 bases, and the junction held 9 bases outside the gene matches. The CDR3 spans 18 residues.

The chain has TRBV6-5 and TRBJ1-1, with 7 bases that match TRBD1. Per the germline V gene, CDR1 is MNHEY and CDR2 is SVGAGI. The V and J ends lost 4 bases and 4 bases, in that order; junction bases with no gene match: 12. The CDR3 is 16 amino acids. This chain's CDR3 is CASSSRQGQGGTEAFF. For the CDR3, the DNA is TGTGCCAGCAGTTCTCGCCAGGGGCAGGGGGGCACTGAAGCTTTCTTT.

This clone occurred a few times. This chain links TRBV5-1 with TRBJ2-2; TRBD1 aligns across 10 bases. CDR3 size: 17 residues. Per the germline V gene, CDR1 is SGHRS and CDR2 is YFSETQ. J gave up 3 bases and V 4 bases, and 9 bases lay outside the gene matches. The CDR3 loop is CASSGKTGGTDTGELFF. CDR3 in DNA: TGCGCCAGCAGCGGAAAGACAGGGGGCACTGACACCGGGGAGCTGTTTTTT.

The chain recombines TRBV7-9 with TRBJ1-2, with unresolved D. The CDR3 spans 17 residues. The germline CDR1 and CDR2 sequences are SEHNR and FQNEAQ (reference sequence). Trimming took 5 bases from V and 9 from J, leaving 28 bases between them. Here the CDR3 DNA reads TGTGCCAGCAGCCCAATAGCAGTCGGTCTCACTCCCGGCCGCTACACCTTC. Protein product: CASSPIAVGLTPGRYTF.

The gene calls are TRBV28 and TRBJ1-1; TRBD1 agrees at 11 bases. The CDR3 covers 17 residues. The germline V gene has CDR1 MDHEN and CDR2 SYDVKM. The V gene end was trimmed by 1 base and the J gene end by 7 bases; junction bases not matched to a gene: 11. CDR3 loop: CASSLFGTGGGRSEAFF. The CDR3 DNA reads as TGTGCCAGCAGTTTATTTGGGACAGGGGGGGGTAGGAGTGAAGCTTTCTTT.

The chain carries TRBV6-5 and TRBJ1-6, with a possible D match to TRBD1 (6 bases). V shed 11 bases and J shed 10 bases, with 15 bases lying between them. CDR1 is MNHEY, CDR2 SVGAGI, per germline. The CDR3 contains 12 residues. The CDR3 loop reads CASKTGGSPLHF. The CDR3, as DNA: TGTGCCTCGAAGACAGGCGGCTCACCCCTCCACTTT.

This clone was seen a handful of times. The chain employs TRBV11-2 and TRBJ2-2; TRBD2 matches at 10 bases. Germline V gene data show CDR1 as SGHAT and CDR2 as FQNNGV. The CDR3 has 15 residues. V trimming: 6 bases; J trimming: 4 bases; junction bases outside the gene matches: 5. This CDR3 is CASSPSGRGTGELFF. CDR3 bases: TGTGCCAGCAGTCCGAGCGGGAGGGGCACCGGGGAGCTGTTTTTT.

The chain recombines TRBV15 with TRBJ1-5; D remains ambiguous. The V end lost 0 bases, the J end lost 3 bases, and 3 bases lay between the germline ends. This CDR3 has 13 residues. Germline CDR1 reads LNHNV; CDR2 reads YYDKDF (reference sequence). CDR3: CATSREANQPQHF. Here the CDR3 DNA reads TGTGCCACCAGCAGAGAGGCCAATCAGCCCCAGCATTTT. The whole variable domain, remainder taken from reference TRBV15 and TRBJ1-5, is DAMVIQNPRYQVTQFGKPVTLSCSQTLNHNVMYWYQQKSSQAPKLLFHYYDKDFNNEADTPDNFQSRRPNTSFCFLDIRSPGLGDTAMYLCATSREANQPQHFGDGTRLSIL.

CDR3 nucleotide sequence: TGCAGCGTTGCCCGGGATAACGAGCAGTACTTC. Translated, it gives CSVARDNEQYF. The V gene is TRBV29-1, the J gene TRBJ2-5, with a possible D match to TRBD2 (5 bases). The end of the DNA aligns better with TRBJ2-7, so the J call may be wrong. The CDR3 extends over 11 amino acids. Per the germline V gene, CDR1 is SQVTM and CDR2 is ANQGSEA.

V is TRBV7-6 and J is TRBJ2-6, with 10 nucleotides matching TRBD1. The CDR3 spans 15 residues. The J segment lost 8 bases and the V segment lost 5 bases, leaving 6 bases of the junction unmatched. Germline CDR1 is SGHVS and CDR2 is FNYEAQ. CDR3 loop: CASSTGQGGTNVLTF. The CDR3 DNA reads TGTGCCAGCAGCACCGGACAGGGGGGGACCAACGTCCTGACTTTC.

This clone was detected a few times. The genes are TRBV6-6 and TRBJ2-2, with TRBD1 matching 8 bases. Germline CDR1 and CDR2: MNHNY and SVGAGI (reference sequence). The CDR3 is made up of 14 amino acids. Trimming cost V 11 bases and J 4 bases; bases outside gene matches: 9. Here the CDR3 reads CALQSDRGTGELFF. CDR3 coding DNA: TGTGCCCTTCAGTCAGACAGGGGCACCGGGGAGCTGTTTTTT.

The chain links TRBV6-1 to TRBJ1-5; 9 nucleotides align to TRBD1. The CDR3 totals 15 residues. In germline, CDR1 is MNHNS, CDR2 SASEGT. Unmatched junction bases numbered 8, after V lost 7 bases and J lost 4 bases. CDR3 in DNA: TGTGCCAGCAACTCAGGGACAGGGAGGAATCAGCCCCAGCATTTT. This codes for CASNSGTGRNQPQHF.

This clone occurred a few times. This chain connects TRBV28 to TRBJ1-5, with 10 bases fitting TRBD1. The CDR3 sequence is 17 residues long. Unmatched junction bases numbered 14, after V lost 6 bases and J lost 6 bases. Germline CDR1 MDHEN, CDR2 SYDVKM. CDR3 DNA: TGTGCCAGCAGCCCGTCGGACCGGGACAGGGGATTTCAGCCCCAGCATTTT. Translation gives CASSPSDRDRGFQPQHF.

The genes are TRBV15 and TRBJ1-5; D gene unclear. This CDR3 has 15 amino acids. The V end lost 0 bases, the J end lost 2 bases, and 8 bases lay between the germline ends. CDR1 is LNHNV and CDR2 is YYDKDF in the germline V gene (reference sequence). CDR3: CATSREAEGNQPQHF. The CDR3 coding sequence is TGTGCCACCAGCAGAGAAGCAGAGGGCAATCAGCCCCAGCATTTT.

With respect to this clone: At the DNA level, this CDR3 is encoded by other sequences in the same sample as well. J is TRBJ1-6 and V is TRBV25-1; D gene uncertain. Germline CDR1 is MGHDK and CDR2 is SYGVNS. The CDR3 sequence is 16 residues long. V was trimmed by 2 bases and J by 3 bases, leaving 11 bases between them. The CDR3 coding sequence is TGTGCCAGCAGTGAAGGCTCCCCCCACTATAATTCACCCCTCCACTTT. This codes for CASSEGSPHYNSPLHF.

The V gene is TRBV5-1, the J gene TRBJ2-5; D is possibly TRBD1 (5 bases). Judging by the DNA end, TRBJ2-7 fits better; the J call may be wrong. The CDR3 extends over 13 amino acids. Per the germline V gene, CDR1 is SGHRS and CDR2 is YFSETQ. This CDR3 reads CASSSGPSYEQYF. The CDR3 coding sequence is TGCGCCAGCAGTTCAGGGCCATCCTACGAGCAGTACTTC.

The chain combines TRBV7-3 with TRBJ2-3; no clear D. Per germline, CDR1 SGHTA and CDR2 FQGTGA. The germline V and J ends were trimmed by 3 bases and 4 bases, with 17 bases remaining between them. CDR3 length: 16 amino acids. The CDR3 region is CASSFGLGNLPDTQYF. The CDR3 nucleotides are TGTGCCAGCAGCTTTGGGCTCGGAAACCTACCAGATACGCAGTATTTT.

This clone was detected once. The junction departs from germline at one end; a sequencing error may be responsible. This chain joins TRBV7-7 and TRBJ2-3, with TRBD2 identical over 13 bases. The CDR3 loop spans 16 amino acids. The germline V gene has CDR1 SSHAT and CDR2 FNYEAQ (reference sequence). CDR3 in amino acids: CASSRGLAGSTDTQYF. The CDR3 bases are TGTGCTAGCAGCCGGGGACTAGCGGGGAGCACAGATACGCAGTATTTT.

This clone was recorded only once. The CDR3: CASGTGDWGYTF. The CDR3 DNA is TGTGCCAGCGGGACAGGGGATTGGGGCTACACCTTC. The chain couples TRBV2 to TRBJ1-2, with 10 bases fitting TRBD1. The ends lost 8 bases at V and 8 bases at J; junction bases unmatched: 5. The CDR3 has 12 amino acids. Germline V CDR1 and CDR2: SNHLY, FYNNEI.

CDR3 bases: TGTGCCAGCAGACCCCCGACTAGCGGCCCCTACGAGCAGTACTTC. Translating it yields CASRPPTSGPYEQYF. This chain connects TRBV28 to TRBJ2-7, with TRBD2 matching over 9 bases. Germline CDR1 is MDHEN and CDR2 is SYDVKM. V dropped 6 bases and J dropped 2; count of bases not matched to a gene: 8. The CDR3 runs 15 residues.

The gene calls are TRBV30 and TRBJ2-3, with 13 bases fitting TRBD2. The J segment lost 1 base and the V segment lost 4 bases, leaving 5 bases of the junction unmatched. The CDR3 covers 16 residues. From germline, CDR1 is GTSNPN and CDR2 SVGIG (reference sequence). The CDR3 DNA follows: TGTGCCTGGACTTTAGGACTAGCGGGAGGCACAGATACGCAGTATTTT. This gives the protein CAWTLGLAGGTDTQYF.

The genes are TRBV7-8 and TRBJ1-5, with 8 nucleotides matching TRBD1. Germline CDR1 and CDR2: SGHVS and FQNEAQ. This CDR3 region has 16 residues. Trimming at V came to 5 bases and at J to 2 bases, leaving 8 bases not matched to a gene. The CDR3 sequence is CASSPQGDTGNQPQHF. The CDR3 region has the DNA TGTGCCAGCAGCCCACAGGGGGACACAGGCAATCAGCCCCAGCATTTT.